This is a list of T cell receptor beta chains from one sample in a study of blood T cell repertoires in COVID-19. The assay was immunoSEQ multiplex PCR, and TCRdb's table has in-frame clones only and misses some. The table records under 150,000 clones, approximately 80% of them present only once. The sequencing sample was made of peripheral blood. These receptors were obtained from a human donor in a cohort sampled during active COVID-19. Each CDR3 is given with its conserved first and last residue. D genes are given only for firm matches. Clone size appears in some rows only: once, few, many, or a class for an expanded clone.

J	V	D	length	size	CDR3	DNA
TRBJ1-1	TRBV12-3/TRBV12-4	.	13	.	CASSLKTVTEAFF	TGTGCCAGCAGTTTGAAGACAGTCACTGAAGCTTTCTTT
TRBJ2-3	TRBV3-1/TRBV3-2	.	14	.	CASSQWALADTQYF	TGTGCCAGCAGCCAATGGGCTCTAGCCGATACGCAGTATTTT
TRBJ2-7	TRBV7-2	TRBD2	16	.	CASSSRSSGERYEQYF	TGTGCCAGCAGCTCACGGTCTAGCGGGGAGCGCTACGAGCAGTACTTC
TRBJ2-2	TRBV7-3	.	15	few	CASSFTIGITGELFF	TGTGCCAGCAGCTTTACTATCGGAATCACCGGGGAGCTGTTTTTT
TRBJ2-6	TRBV9	TRBD1	17	.	CASSVGQGGSGANVLTF	TGTGCCAGCAGCGTCGGACAGGGCGGCTCTGGGGCCAACGTCCTGACTTTC
TRBJ2-5	TRBV10-3	.	15	once	CAISEVQGDLGTQYF	TGTGCCATCAGTGAGGTACAGGGAGATCTAGGGACCCAGTACTTC
TRBJ2-2	TRBV6-2/TRBV6-3	TRBD2	14	.	CASSRGGNTGELFF	TGTGCCAGCAGTCGGGGGGGGAACACCGGGGAGCTGTTTTTT
TRBJ2-5	TRBV19	TRBD1	15	.	CASSVGQGFGETQYF	TGTGCCAGTAGTGTGGGACAGGGGTTCGGAGAGACCCAGTACTTC
TRBJ1-5	TRBV9	TRBD1	17	.	CASSVGDSSYSNQPQHF	TGTGCCAGCAGCGTAGGGGACAGTTCCTATAGCAATCAGCCCCAGCATTTT
TRBJ1-6	TRBV5-1	.	15	.	CASSSDPGVRSPLHF	TGCGCCAGCAGCTCCGATCCGGGGGTTCGATCACCCCTCCACTTT
TRBJ2-5	TRBV24-1	TRBD1	15	once	CATSDSDRDQETQYF	TGTGCCACCAGTGATTCAGACAGGGACCAAGAGACCCAGTACTTC
TRBJ2-2	TRBV9	TRBD2	17	.	CASSVVAGGTNTGELFF	TGTGCCAGCAGCGTAGTGGCGGGGGGTACGAACACCGGGGAGCTGTTTTTT
TRBJ2-6	TRBV7-2	TRBD1	17	few	CASSSRTGLAGANVLTF	TGTGCCAGCAGCTCCCGGACAGGGTTGGCTGGGGCCAACGTCCTGACTTTC
TRBJ2-5	TRBV5-5	.	14	.	CASSLPGMVGTQYF	TGTGCCAGCAGCTTGCCCGGGATGGTAGGGACCCAGTACTTC
TRBJ2-3	TRBV5-1	TRBD2	15	.	CASRKAGGSTDTQYF	TGCGCCAGCAGGAAAGCGGGGGGTAGCACAGATACGCAGTATTTT
TRBJ1-6	TRBV5-6	.	14	.	CASSFEVSSSPLHF	TGTGCCAGCAGCTTCGAGGTTTCCAGTTCACCCCTCCACTTT
TRBJ1-1	TRBV29-1	.	13	.	CSVRGQMNTEAFF	TGCAGCGTCCGCGGACAGATGAACACTGAAGCTTTCTTT
TRBJ2-7	TRBV27	TRBD1	14	.	CASSPLTGAYEQYF	TGTGCCAGCAGCCCCCTGACAGGGGCCTACGAGCAGTACTTC
TRBJ2-1	TRBV11-1	.	14	.	CASSLVGQTNEQFF	TGTGCCAGCAGCTTAGTTGGACAGACCAATGAGCAGTTCTTC
TRBJ2-3	TRBV28	.	14	.	CASSPRGSSLTQYF	TGTGCCAGCAGCCCCCGAGGGTCCTCTCTTACGCAGTATTTT
TRBJ2-2	TRBV5-1	TRBD2	15	.	CASSFQRGNTGELFF	TGCGCCAGCAGCTTCCAGCGGGGGAACACCGGGGAGCTGTTTTTT
TRBJ1-1	TRBV28	.	14	.	CASSGPRALTEAFF	TGTGCCAGCAGTGGACCCAGGGCTCTCACTGAAGCTTTCTTT
TRBJ1-3	TRBV23-1	.	16	.	CASSPRKGLAGNTIYF	TGCGCCAGCAGTCCCCGGAAGGGGCTTGCTGGAAACACCATATATTTT
TRBJ2-1	TRBV5-6	.	12	.	CASRQAGNEQFF	TGTGCCAGCAGGCAAGCGGGCAATGAGCAGTTCTTC
TRBJ2-3	TRBV19	.	15	.	CASRDRSPSTDTQYF	TGTGCCAGCAGGGATCGGAGCCCTAGCACAGATACGCAGTATTTT
TRBJ1-1	TRBV5-4	TRBD1	13	few	CASSLRDSLEAFF	TGTGCCAGCAGCCTCCGGGACAGCCTCGAAGCTTTCTTT
TRBJ2-3	TRBV20-1	.	11	once	CSASREDTQYF	TGCAGTGCTAGCCGGGAGGATACGCAGTATTTT
TRBJ2-1	TRBV4-3	TRBD2	17	.	CASSQGRLAGGLDEQFF	TGCGCCAGCAGCCAGGGTCGACTAGCGGGGGGGCTAGATGAGCAGTTCTTC
TRBJ2-3	TRBV4-1	.	15	.	CASRVTGLAADTQYF	TGCGCCAGCAGAGTAACGGGACTGGCGGCAGATACGCAGTATTTT
TRBJ2-3	TRBV24-1	TRBD1	17	.	CATSDGVGTGGTDTQYF	TGTGCCACCAGTGATGGAGTTGGGACAGGGGGCACAGATACGCAGTATTTT
TRBJ2-3	TRBV19	.	15	.	CASSPGGIWEDTQYF	TGTGCCAGTAGCCCTGGAGGGATTTGGGAAGATACGCAGTATTTT
TRBJ2-3	TRBV5-1	.	14	.	CASSLAQTEDTQYF	TGCGCCAGCAGCTTGGCCCAAACTGAAGATACGCAGTATTTT
TRBJ2-7	TRBV10-3	TRBD1	14	.	CAISEGTGDYEQYF	TGTGCCATCAGTGAAGGGACAGGGGACTACGAGCAGTACTTC
TRBJ1-3	TRBV9	.	14	.	CASSDPDSRNTIYF	TGTGCCAGCAGCGATCCGGACAGCAGAAACACCATATATTTT
TRBJ2-5	TRBV11-2	.	15	.	CASSLDPLSGETQYF	TGTGCCAGCAGCTTAGATCCCCTAAGTGGAGAGACCCAGTACTTC
TRBJ1-6	TRBV10-3	.	13	.	CAAGSANNSPLHF	TGTGCCGCCGGGTCGGCGAATAATTCACCCCTCCACTTT
TRBJ2-2	TRBV19	TRBD1	14	.	CASSSTGITGELFF	TGTGCCAGTAGTTCGACAGGGATCACCGGGGAGCTGTTTTTT
TRBJ2-1	TRBV3-1/TRBV3-2	TRBD2	16	.	CASSQGGTRVLSEQFF	TGTGCCAGCAGCCAAGGGGGGACTAGAGTTCTCTCTGAGCAGTTCTTC
TRBJ1-1	TRBV4-1	TRBD1	16	.	CASSQASGQGATEAFF	TGCGCCAGCAGCCAAGCAAGTGGACAGGGGGCGACGGAAGCTTTCTTT
TRBJ2-3	TRBV28	.	16	once	CASSLGFYGVTDTQYF	TGTGCCAGCAGTTTGGGATTCTACGGGGTCACAGATACGCAGTATTTT
TRBJ2-7	TRBV24-1	.	12	.	CATSDETYEQYF	TGTGCCACCAGTGATGAGACCTACGAGCAGTACTTC
TRBJ2-1	TRBV12-5	.	16	.	CASGRMAGSSYNEQFF	TGTGCTAGTGGGAGAATGGCGGGTAGCTCCTACAATGAGCAGTTCTTC
TRBJ1-5	TRBV10-3	TRBD1	15	few	CAISADRGGNQPQHF	TGTGCCATCAGTGCGGACAGGGGAGGCAATCAGCCCCAGCATTTT
TRBJ2-7	TRBV7-2	TRBD2	17	.	CASSLALSGGAQGEQYF	TGTGCCAGCAGCTTAGCCCTTAGCGGGGGGGCGCAGGGCGAGCAGTACTTC
TRBJ2-3	TRBV6-5	.	13	.	CASRGQGNDTQYF	TGTGCCAGCAGGGGTCAGGGTAACGATACGCAGTATTTT
TRBJ1-2	TRBV4-1	.	12	.	CASSQDWRGKFF	TGCGCCAGCAGCCAAGATTGGCGCGGCAAATTCTTC
TRBJ2-2	TRBV4-1	TRBD1	15	once	CASKEQGALAGELFF	TGCGCCAGCAAAGAACAGGGGGCTCTCGCCGGGGAGCTGTTTTTT
TRBJ1-6	TRBV12-3/TRBV12-4	.	11	.	CASSSGLALHF	TGTGCCAGCAGCTCTGGGCTCGCCCTCCACTTT
TRBJ2-2	TRBV19	.	15	.	CASSTGNRGTGELFF	TGTGCCAGTAGTACAGGGAATCGGGGGACCGGGGAGCTGTTTTTT
TRBJ2-2	TRBV4-3	TRBD2	18	.	CASSQEVAGGRLTGELFF	TGCGCCAGCAGCCAAGAGGTAGCGGGGGGGCGATTGACCGGGGAGCTGTTTTTT
TRBJ2-1	TRBV9	TRBD2	16	.	CASSVFGGGANNEQFF	TGTGCCAGCAGCGTATTCGGCGGGGGGGCAAACAATGAGCAGTTCTTC
TRBJ2-5	TRBV29-1	TRBD2	14	.	CSVPKGLARETQYF	TGCAGCGTTCCTAAGGGACTAGCGAGGGAGACCCAGTACTTC
TRBJ2-7	TRBV5-1	TRBD1	14	.	CASSPAGGPYEQYF	TGCGCCAGCTCCCCTGCAGGGGGTCCCTACGAGCAGTACTTC